The 17 T cell receptor beta chains reported below all come from one sample, sequenced in a study of T cell responses to AZD1222 COVID-19 vaccine. Profiled with immunoSEQ multiplex PCR; TCRdb holds only in-frame clones, not every one. The sample yields 100,000 to 150,000 clones, roughly 90% seen once. This sample comprised peripheral blood, obtained on day 0 of AZD1222 vaccination. The receptors were gathered from an adult in good health.

This chain uses TRBV12-3 or TRBV12-4 with TRBJ1-2, with D possibly being TRBD1 (5 bases). This CDR3 is built from 13 residues. The germline V and J ends were trimmed by 5 bases and 8 bases, with 15 bases remaining between them. DNA for the CDR3: TGTGCCAGCAGTCCGGGACTCTTGCTGGGCTACACCTTC. This gives the protein CASSPGLLLGYTF.

CDR3 DNA: TGTGCCAGCAGTCTGGGGGGAAGGGACACTGAAGCTTTCTTT. Its protein product is CASSLGGRDTEAFF. The chain recombines TRBV27 with TRBJ1-1; tentative D call: TRBD1 (5 bases). Trimming pared 5 bases from V and 3 bases from J, leaving 13 bases between. CDR1 and CDR2 (germline): MNHEY, SMNVEV (reference sequence). This CDR3 region has 14 residues.

The chain has TRBV28 and TRBJ2-5, with D perhaps TRBD1 or TRBD2 (6 bases each). With 2 bases removed from V and 5 bases from J, the gap between germline ends came to 12 bases. This CDR3 has 14 amino acids. From germline, CDR1 is MDHEN and CDR2 SYDVKM. The CDR3 spells CASSLRGEVETQYF. CDR3 nucleotide sequence: TGTGCCAGCAGTTTAAGGGGGGAGGTCGAGACCCAGTACTTC.

Note on this clone: The sample carries other DNA sequences with the same CDR3. The chain has TRBV6-2 or TRBV6-3 and TRBJ1-2; unclear D gene. This CDR3 is 14 amino acids long. V gave up 3 bases and J gave up 1 base, with 9 bases separating them. Germline loops: CDR1 MNHEY, CDR2 SVGEGT. As DNA, the CDR3 is TGTGCCAGCAGTTATTCTACCGATAACTATGGCTACACCTTC. This sequence encodes CASSYSTDNYGYTF.

The chain employs TRBV6-7 and TRBJ2-1; D remains ambiguous. TRBV6-7 is given ORF status, its function remaining uncertain. V was trimmed by 1 base and J by 15 bases, leaving 10 bases between them. The CDR3 has 11 amino acids. The CDR3 here is CASSYFPGRFF. The CDR3 DNA reads TGTGCCAGCAGTTACTTCCCAGGTCGGTTCTTC.

This rearrangement joins TRBV19 to TRBJ1-1; D not certain. The CDR3 spans 16 residues. Germline-derived CDR1 and CDR2 are LNHDA and SQIVND (reference sequence). Trimming stripped 2 bases from V and 5 bases from J, with 18 bases between. CDR3 sequence: CASSIIGWESGTEAFF. The CDR3 coding sequence is TGTGCCAGTAGTATAATCGGCTGGGAGTCCGGAACTGAAGCTTTCTTT.

The CDR3 nucleotides are TGTGCCAGTAGTACCACGGTCATCGACAATGAGCAGTTCTTC. The encoded protein is CASSTTVIDNEQFF. V and J are TRBV19 and TRBJ2-1; no reliable D call. The CDR3 is made up of 14 amino acids. In germline, CDR1 is LNHDA, CDR2 SQIVND (reference sequence). Deletions cut 4 bases from V and 5 bases from J, with 12 bases between.

V is TRBV5-6 and J is TRBJ1-2, with a weak D call TRBD1 (6 bases). CDR3 length: 14 residues. CDR1 SGHDT and CDR2 YYEEEE come from the germline V gene. Trimming pared 0 bases from V and 3 bases from J, leaving 9 bases between. The CDR3 here is CASSLGGQYYGYTF. Here the CDR3 DNA reads TGTGCCAGCAGCTTGGGAGGACAGTACTATGGCTACACCTTC.

This CDR3 reads CASSPTPGYVHQPQHF. The CDR3 DNA reads TGTGCCAGCAGTCCTACCCCGGGGTATGTGCATCAGCCCCAGCATTTT. The J gene is TRBJ1-5, the V gene TRBV28, with D uncertain. The CDR3 extends over 16 amino acids. Germline CDR1 reads MDHEN; CDR2 reads SYDVKM. V was trimmed by 5 bases and J by 5 bases, leaving 19 bases between them.

V usage is TRBV9 and J usage is TRBJ2-7; TRBD2 aligns across 10 bases. J was trimmed by 2 bases and V by 2 bases; bases with no gene match: 7. CDR1 and CDR2 from the germline V gene are SGDLS and YYNGEE. The CDR3 is made up of 16 amino acids. The CDR3 loop is CASSVSGTSVAYEQYF. For the CDR3, the DNA is TGTGCCAGCAGCGTTTCCGGGACTAGCGTGGCCTACGAGCAGTACTTC.

V is TRBV27 and J is TRBJ1-2, with 8 bases fitting TRBD1. The germline CDR1 and CDR2 sequences are MNHEY and SMNVEV (reference sequence). The V gene end was trimmed by 5 bases and the J gene end by 7 bases; junction bases not matched to a gene: 9. The CDR3 spans 14 residues. CDR3 region: CASSTQTGGVGYTF. The DNA for the CDR3 is TGTGCCAGCAGTACCCAAACAGGGGGAGTTGGCTACACCTTC.

The genes are TRBV5-4 and TRBJ2-3; D gene uncertain. The V and J ends lost 0 bases and 2 bases respectively, with 16 bases between them. Germline V gene data show CDR1 as SGHNT and CDR2 as YYREEE (reference sequence). The CDR3 has 17 amino acids. This chain's CDR3 is CASSLDPPGTSTDTQYF. The CDR3 DNA sequence: TGTGCCAGCAGCTTGGATCCCCCGGGCACGTCCACAGATACGCAGTATTTT.

The chain links TRBV11-2 to TRBJ1-3; 7 positions agree with TRBD1. Germline trimming cut 5 bases from V and 13 bases from J; bases unmatched to any gene: 5. From germline, CDR1 is SGHAT and CDR2 FQNNGV. The CDR3 has 11 amino acids. CDR3 in amino acids: CASSPGTEIYF. CDR3 nucleotides: TGTGCCAGCAGCCCCGGGACAGAGATATATTTT. The complete variable domain, with remaining parts taken from reference TRBV11-2 and TRBJ1-3, reads EAGVAQSPRYKIIEKRQSVAFWCNPISGHATLYWYQQILGQGPKLLIQFQNNGVVDDSQLPKDRFSAERLKGVDSTLKIQPAKLEDSAVYLCASSPGTEIYFGEGSWLTVV.

The chain links TRBV9 to TRBJ2-3; 7 nucleotides agree with TRBD2. The CDR3 is made up of 18 amino acids. The J segment lost 2 bases and the V segment lost 4 bases, leaving 16 bases of the junction unmatched. The germline CDR1 and CDR2 sequences are SGDLS and YYNGEE. For the CDR3, the DNA is TGTGCCAGCAGCCCGGGACTATCCTATTACCAAACCACAGATACGCAGTATTTT. This codes for CASSPGLSYYQTTDTQYF.

This chain uses TRBV13 with TRBJ1-1; D not resolved. V was trimmed by 2 bases and J by 11 bases, leaving 15 bases between them. Germline CDR1 PRHDT, CDR2 FYEKMQ (reference sequence). CDR3 length: 13 amino acids. CDR3 sequence: CASSLRLLGWAFF. The CDR3, as DNA: TGTGCCAGCAGCTTACGACTTCTCGGGTGGGCTTTCTTT.

This clone is a singleton in its sample. This rearrangement joins TRBV7-8 to TRBJ2-3; D is perhaps TRBD2 (6 bases). This CDR3 is built from 16 residues. V gave up 3 bases and J gave up 0 bases, with 13 bases separating them. Per the germline V gene, CDR1 is SGHVS and CDR2 is FQNEAQ. CDR3 sequence (DNA): TGTGCCAGCAGCTTGAGGCGGGGAGCTAGCACAGATACGCAGTATTTT. Amino acid sequence: CASSLRRGASTDTQYF.

This rearrangement joins TRBV5-1 to TRBJ1-1; D perhaps matches TRBD1 (5 bases). The CDR3 consists of 17 residues. V lost 2 bases and J 4 bases, leaving 21 bases between the germline ends. Germline loops: CDR1 SGHRS, CDR2 YFSETQ. The CDR3 nucleotides read TGCGCCAGCAGCTTCATTTCCGTACAGGAGTCTAGCACTGAAGCTTTCTTT. Its protein product is CASSFISVQESSTEAFF. The variable domain in full, completed from reference TRBV5-1 and TRBJ1-1, reads KAGVTQTPRYLIKTRGQQVTLSCSPISGHRSVSWYQQTPGQGLQFLFEYFSETQRNKGNFPGRFSGRQFSNSRSEMNVSTLELGDSALYLCASSFISVQESSTEAFFGQGTRLTVV.